The rows below give T cell receptor beta chains drawn from one sample of a study of regulatory T cells in long-lasting Graves disease. TCRdb called the multiplex PCR reads again in MiXCR, with one record for every CDR3 protein. The profile shows roughly 420,000 distinct CDR3 sequences, 12% to 15% of them singletons. These same data were also listed under a study on T cells in Graves' hyperthyroidism and ophthalmopathy.

The sample here was peripheral blood mononuclear cells (PBMCs), taken at new diagnosis, from a patient treated with antithyroid drugs. The receptor set was obtained from a woman aged 45-65 years with Graves disease. CDR3s include the opening cysteine and the closing phenylalanine or tryptophan. The order of the fields is D gene, V gene, CDR3 protein. The D gene is left open where the match is weak.

D gene: NA; V gene: TRBV5-1; CDR3 protein: CASGLNNEQFF
D gene: TRBD2; V gene: TRBV18; CDR3 protein: CASSPKGLVFGELFF
D gene: NA; V gene: TRBV5-1; CDR3 protein: CASRTENSYEQYF
D gene: TRBD2; V gene: TRBV18; CDR3 protein: CASSRLAGETDTQYF
D gene: TRBD2; V gene: TRBV13; CDR3 protein: CASSSGTIPGEQYF
D gene: TRBD2; V gene: TRBV29-1; CDR3 protein: CSVGWLAGSTDTQYF
D gene: TRBD1; V gene: TRBV3-1; CDR3 protein: CASSQRRQGDTEAFF
D gene: NA; V gene: TRBV19; CDR3 protein: CASRSSRDTGELFF
D gene: TRBD1; V gene: TRBV7-2; CDR3 protein: CASSADRGRETQYF
D gene: NA; V gene: TRBV9; CDR3 protein: CASSGPVGLRGANVLTF
D gene: TRBD1; V gene: TRBV28; CDR3 protein: CASSYLQGSTEAFF
D gene: NA; V gene: TRBV3-1; CDR3 protein: CASSHEQGLPNGYTF
D gene: NA; V gene: TRBV29-1; CDR3 protein: CSAGTGRDYGYTF
D gene: TRBD1; V gene: TRBV20-1; CDR3 protein: CSATKHRGSQAPLHF
D gene: NA; V gene: TRBV5-1; CDR3 protein: CASSPDRKEKLFF
D gene: TRBD1; V gene: TRBV5-6; CDR3 protein: CASSLGQGWEKLFF
D gene: NA; V gene: TRBV19; CDR3 protein: CASSDVNQPQHF
D gene: NA; V gene: TRBV19; CDR3 protein: CASSFLPYRTSGNTIYF
D gene: NA; V gene: TRBV18; CDR3 protein: CASSPGLQTDTQYF
D gene: TRBD1; V gene: TRBV20-1; CDR3 protein: CSARGVDRGSSYEQYF
D gene: TRBD1; V gene: TRBV7-3; CDR3 protein: CASSLMGTGLNEQYF